The 11 T cell receptor beta chains listed next were all sequenced from one sample in a study of CD4 T cells in relation to SARS-CoV-2 and coronaviruses. No antigen has been identified for these receptors. Profiling relied on immunoSEQ multiplex PCR, and the TCRdb table lists in-frame clones only, not all of them. In the table there are roughly 20,000 clones, around 80% of which are singletons. Before the COVID-19 pandemic, during about 2011-2019, CD4+ T cells were taken from unexposed donors. CD4+ T cells were isolated from the cells after about nine days of culture. Sample: CD4+ T cells from PBMCs, cultured in vitro. All receptors derive from a human donor in good health.

The chain carries TRBV9 and TRBJ2-3; D possibly corresponds to TRBD1 (6 bases). Deletions cut 0 bases from V and 5 bases from J, with 10 bases between. The V gene's germline CDR1 is SGDLS and CDR2 YYNGEE. The CDR3 extends over 14 amino acids. DNA of the CDR3: TGTGCCAGCAGCGTAGACCCAGGGGAAGATACGCAGTATTTT. It encodes CASSVDPGEDTQYF. The variable domain in full, completed from reference TRBV9 and TRBJ2-3, reads DSGVTQTPKHLITATGQRVTLRCSPRSGDLSVYWYQQSLDQGLQFLIQYYNGEERAKGNILERFSAQQFPDLHSELNLSSLELGDSALYFCASSVDPGEDTQYFGPGTRLTVL.

This sequence joins TRBV25-1 and TRBJ2-1; 12 bases match TRBD2. CDR1 is MGHDK and CDR2 is SYGVNS in the germline V gene. The CDR3 extends over 15 amino acids. The J segment lost 4 bases and the V segment lost 5 bases, leaving 3 bases of the junction unmatched. CDR3 region: CASSTTSGRYNEQFF. As DNA, the CDR3 is TGTGCCAGCAGTACTACTAGCGGGAGGTACAATGAGCAGTTCTTC.

This clone was seen a handful of times. J is TRBJ1-1 and V is TRBV13; no clear D gene. The V gene lost 6 bases and the J gene lost 0 bases, with 14 bases spanning the gap. CDR1 and CDR2 (germline): PRHDT, FYEKMQ (reference sequence). The CDR3 has 15 residues. The CDR3 is CASSSSAQLNTEAFF. The DNA for the CDR3 is TGTGCCAGCAGTTCGTCAGCCCAGCTGAACACTGAAGCTTTCTTT.

The gene calls are TRBV30 and TRBJ1-3; the D is unclear. Looked up from germline, CDR1 is GTSNPN and CDR2 is SVGIG (reference sequence). The CDR3 spans 18 residues. Trimming took 0 bases from V and 0 from J, leaving 18 bases between them. CDR3 in amino acids: CAWSVRLRLHSSGNTIYF. The CDR3 bases are TGTGCCTGGAGTGTACGGTTGCGACTCCACTCCTCTGGAAACACCATATATTTT.

The genes are TRBV10-1 and TRBJ2-1, with 11 bases matching TRBD2. The J segment lost 3 bases and the V segment lost 0 bases, leaving 4 bases of the junction unmatched. This CDR3 region has 17 residues. Germline-derived CDR1 and CDR2 are WNHNN and SYGVQD (reference sequence). In DNA, the CDR3 is TGCGCCAGCAGTGAGTCGACTAGCGGGGATCTCTACAATGAGCAGTTCTTC. This codes for CASSESTSGDLYNEQFF.

The chain uses TRBV24-1 and TRBJ1-5, with D perhaps TRBD1 (6 bases). The V end was cut by 4 bases, the J end by 2 bases, with 8 bases between. The germline V gene encodes CDR1 KGHDR and CDR2 SFDVKD. The CDR3 contains 14 residues. CDR3 in amino acids: CATSDYRGNQPQHF. DNA for the CDR3: TGTGCCACCAGTGACTACAGGGGCAATCAGCCCCAGCATTTT.

The rearrangement links TRBV2 to TRBJ2-5; TRBD2 aligns across 9 bases. J lost 5 bases, V lost 5 bases, and 6 bases had no gene match. Germline V gives CDR1 SNHLY, CDR2 FYNNEI. The CDR3 spans 14 residues. The CDR3 region is CASSIAGVVETQYF. CDR3 DNA: TGTGCCAGCAGTATAGCGGGAGTAGTCGAGACCCAGTACTTC. Full variable domain (remainder filled in from reference TRBV2 and TRBJ2-5): EPEVTQTPSHQVTQMGQEVILRCVPISNHLYFYWYRQILGQKVEFLVSFYNNEISEKSEIFDDQFSVERPDGSNFTLKIRSTKLEDSAMYFCASSIAGVVETQYFGPGTRLLVL.

This rearrangement joins TRBV7-2 to TRBJ1-1; D possibly corresponds to TRBD1 (6 bases). Deletions cut 4 bases from V and 7 bases from J, with 7 bases between. CDR1 SGHTA and CDR2 FQGNSA come from the germline V gene. This CDR3 region has 11 residues. The CDR3, as DNA: TGTGCCAGCAGCTCAGGGGTTGAAGCTTTCTTT. Protein sequence: CASSSGVEAFF.

This clone was counted between two and nine times. The chain uses TRBV5-1 and TRBJ2-7; 9 bases agree with TRBD1. J was trimmed by 0 bases and V by 3 bases; bases with no gene match: 1. Per the germline V gene, CDR1 is SGHRS and CDR2 is YFSETQ. This CDR3 is built from 14 residues. The CDR3 loop is CASSWTGDSYEQYF. In nucleotides, the CDR3 is TGCGCCAGCAGCTGGACAGGGGACTCCTACGAGCAGTACTTC.

The CDR3 region has the DNA TGTGCCTGGAGACCACTAGCGGATATCTCCGAGCAGTACTTC. Protein: CAWRPLADISEQYF. The V call is TRBV30, the J call TRBJ2-7; 8 bases line up with TRBD2. The germline gives CDR1 GTSNPN, CDR2 SVGIG (reference sequence). V shed 3 bases, J shed 6 bases, and the junction held 10 bases outside the gene matches. The CDR3 runs to 14 residues.

This chain links TRBV6-4 with TRBJ2-3; no reliable D call. Germline CDR1 MRHNA, CDR2 SNTAGT. CDR3 length: 13 amino acids. Trimming took off 3 bases at V and 8 bases at J, with 12 bases between the two ends. In DNA, the CDR3 is TGTGCCAGCAGTGAGTCGGCTAGTGGTACGCAGTATTTT. Its translation: CASSESASGTQYF.